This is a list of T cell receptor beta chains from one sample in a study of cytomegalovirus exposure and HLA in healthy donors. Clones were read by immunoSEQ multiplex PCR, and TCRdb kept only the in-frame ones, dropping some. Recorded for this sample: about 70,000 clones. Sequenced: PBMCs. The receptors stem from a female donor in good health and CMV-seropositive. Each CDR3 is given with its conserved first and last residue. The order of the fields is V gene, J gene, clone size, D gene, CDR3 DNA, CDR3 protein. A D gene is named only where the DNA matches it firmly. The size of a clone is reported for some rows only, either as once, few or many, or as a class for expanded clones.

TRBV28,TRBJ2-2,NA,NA,TGTGCCAGCACCTCATGGGCTATCACCGGGGAGCTGTTTTTT,CASTSWAITGELFF
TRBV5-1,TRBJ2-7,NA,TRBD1,TGCGCCAGCAGCTTGGGAAGCTCGGGACAGCCCTTCTACGAGCAGTACTTC,CASSLGSSGQPFYEQYF
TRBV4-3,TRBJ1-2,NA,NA,TGCGCCAGCAGCCAAGTGGAGGGCGTCTATGGCTACACCTTC,CASSQVEGVYGYTF
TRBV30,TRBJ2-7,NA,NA,TGTGCCTGGAGTGTACGCGCCTACGAGCAGTACTTC,CAWSVRAYEQYF
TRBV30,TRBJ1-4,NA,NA,TGTGCCTGGAGTGTAGGAACAGGGATTAATGAAAAACTGTTTTTT,CAWSVGTGINEKLFF
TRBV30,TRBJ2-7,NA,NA,TGTGCCTGGTCTACCGCCTACGAGCAGTACTTC,CAWSTAYEQYF
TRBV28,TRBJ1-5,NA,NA,TGTGCCAGCAGTTTAACCCCAGGGCAGCCCCAGCATTTT,CASSLTPGQPQHF
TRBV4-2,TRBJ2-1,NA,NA,TGTGCCAGCAGCCAAGAAGATGGTAGCGGAGGTAATGAGCAGTTCTTC,CASSQEDGSGGNEQFF
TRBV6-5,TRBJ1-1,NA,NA,TGTGCCAGCATTACCGGGACACCGGGAACTGAAGCTTTCTTT,CASITGTPGTEAFF
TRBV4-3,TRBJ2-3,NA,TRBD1,TGCGCCAGCAGCCAAGATGGACGGGGACAGGGTCGAGATACGCAGTATTTT,CASSQDGRGQGRDTQYF
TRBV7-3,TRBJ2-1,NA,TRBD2,TGTGCCAGCAGCCCACTGGGGGGGGGAAGCTCCTACAATGAGCAGTTCTTC,CASSPLGGGSSYNEQFF
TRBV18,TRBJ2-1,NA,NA,TGTGCCAGCTCACCAACTACCGGGAGCTTAGGCAATGAGCAGTTCTTC,CASSPTTGSLGNEQFF
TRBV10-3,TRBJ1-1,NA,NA,TGTGCCATCAGTGACGGGGGACTCCCTGAAGCTTTCTTT,CAISDGGLPEAFF
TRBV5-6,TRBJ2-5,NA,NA,TGTGCCAGCAGCTTTTGGGGCACCCAAGAGACCCAGTACTTC,CASSFWGTQETQYF
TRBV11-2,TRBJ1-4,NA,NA,TGTGCCAGCAGCTACGGTAATGAAAAACTGTTTTTT,CASSYGNEKLFF
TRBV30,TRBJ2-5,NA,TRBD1,TGTGCCTGGCCCGGGACAGGGGGATACCAAGAGACCCAGTACTTC,CAWPGTGGYQETQYF
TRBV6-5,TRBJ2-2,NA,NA,TGTGCCAGCAGTGCGTCCCGCCCCACCGGGGAGCTGTTTTTT,CASSASRPTGELFF
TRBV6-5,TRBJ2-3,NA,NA,TGTGCCAGCAGTTTCCGGGACTCAGGGGATACGCAGTATTTT,CASSFRDSGDTQYF
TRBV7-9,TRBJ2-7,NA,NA,TGTGCCAGCAGCTCAACGGTAGCGTGGTGGGCATACGAGCAGTACTTC,CASSSTVAWWAYEQYF
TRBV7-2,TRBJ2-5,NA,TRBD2,TGTGCCAGCAGCTTAGGCGGGGGGGCGACCCAGTACTTC,CASSLGGGATQYF
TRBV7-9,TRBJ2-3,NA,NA,TGTGCCAGCAGCAAATTAGGGGCGACAGATACGCAGTATTTT,CASSKLGATDTQYF
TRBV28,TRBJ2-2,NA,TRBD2,TGTGCCAGCAGTCCCTTCCAGCGGGGGTACACCGGGGAGCTGTTTTTT,CASSPFQRGYTGELFF
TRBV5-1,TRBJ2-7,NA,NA,TGCGCCAGCAGCTTGACGGGGGGCAGCGGGTACGAGCAGTACTTC,CASSLTGGSGYEQYF
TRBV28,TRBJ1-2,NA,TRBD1,TGTGCCGGCAGTTGGGACAGGGACTATGGCTACACCTTC,CAGSWDRDYGYTF
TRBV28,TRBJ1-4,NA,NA,TGTGCCAGCAGTTTCGATACGGGGGCAACTAATGAAAAACTGTTTTTT,CASSFDTGATNEKLFF
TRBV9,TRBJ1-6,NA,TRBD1,TGTGCCAGCAGCGTAGGGGGGACAGGGCCTTCACCCCTCCACTTT,CASSVGGTGPSPLHF
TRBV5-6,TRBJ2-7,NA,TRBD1,TGTGCCAGCAACCAACAGGGGGCGTACGAGCAGTACTTC,CASNQQGAYEQYF
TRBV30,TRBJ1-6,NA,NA,TGTGCCTGGAGTGTACCACAGGACACCTCACCCCTACACTTT,CAWSVPQDTSPLHF
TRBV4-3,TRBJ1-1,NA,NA,TGCGCCAGCAGCCAAGATCCCAGTACCGAAGATGCTTTCTTT,CASSQDPSTEDAFF
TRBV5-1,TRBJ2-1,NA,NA,TGCGCCAGCAGTTCTAGCGTCTCCTACAATGAGCAGTTCTTC,CASSSSVSYNEQFF
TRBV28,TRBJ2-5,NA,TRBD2,TGTGCCAGCAGTTTACTAGCGGGAGGTCAAGAGACCCAGTACTTC,CASSLLAGGQETQYF
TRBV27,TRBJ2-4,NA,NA,TGTGCCAGCAGGAATTCGAGTACCGCCAAAAACATTCAGTACTTC,CASRNSSTAKNIQYF
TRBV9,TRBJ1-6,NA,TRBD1,TGTGCCAGCAGCGTAGACCGGGACAGGGGATCCTATAATTCACCCCTCCACTTT,CASSVDRDRGSYNSPLHF
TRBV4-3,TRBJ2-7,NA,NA,TGCGCCAGCAGCCAAGATGGGGCAGGGACTTACGAGCAGTACTTC,CASSQDGAGTYEQYF
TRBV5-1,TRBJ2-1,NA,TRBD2,TGCGCCAGCAGCGGTCCGGGACTAGCGGGAGGGCCCGGCAATGAGCAGTTCTTC,CASSGPGLAGGPGNEQFF
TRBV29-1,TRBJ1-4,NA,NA,TGCAGCGCAGCAGGGGCGGGCGGAAAACTGTTTTTT,CSAAGAGGKLFF
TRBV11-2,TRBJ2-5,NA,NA,TGTGCCAGCAGCTCCACGGACACACAGAAAGAGACCCAGTACTTC,CASSSTDTQKETQYF
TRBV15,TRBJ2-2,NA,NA,TGTGCCACCAGCGGCGCAAGGGAGAGGGACACCGGGGAGCTGTTTTTT,CATSGARERDTGELFF
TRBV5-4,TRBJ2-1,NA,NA,TGTGCCAGCAGCTTACCTGGATCAGCGGGTGAGTTCTTC,CASSLPGSAGEFF
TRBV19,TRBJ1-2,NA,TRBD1,TGTGCCAGTAACAAGGGGGCAACTGATGGCTACACCTTC,CASNKGATDGYTF
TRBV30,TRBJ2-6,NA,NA,TGTGCCGGGAGTGTACGGGACTCTGGGGCCAACGTCCTGACTTTC,CAGSVRDSGANVLTF
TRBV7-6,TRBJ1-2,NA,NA,TGTGCCAGCAGCCCGCGGGGGGCCGACTATGGCTACACCTTC,CASSPRGADYGYTF
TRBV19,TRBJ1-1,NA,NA,TGTGCCAGTAGTAATGGGCTGAACACTGAAGCTTTCTTT,CASSNGLNTEAFF
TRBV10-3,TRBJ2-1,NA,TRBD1,TGTGCCATCAGAGACTCCGGGACAGGGGTCCATGAGCAGTTCTTC,CAIRDSGTGVHEQFF
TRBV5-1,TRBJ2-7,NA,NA,TGCGCCAGCAGCTTGGCAGGGGCCTTTGCCTACGAGCAGTACTTC,CASSLAGAFAYEQYF
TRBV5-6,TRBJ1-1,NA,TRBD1,TGTGCCAGCAGCTTGCCGCAGGGGGGCCAAGCTTTCTTT,CASSLPQGGQAFF
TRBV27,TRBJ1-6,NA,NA,TGTGCCAGCAGTTTTTTCCCCTACAGTGTGGATTCACCCCTCCACTTT,CASSFFPYSVDSPLHF
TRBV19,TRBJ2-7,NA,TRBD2,TGTGCCAGTAGTACAAGACTAGCGGGCTACGAGCAGTACTTC,CASSTRLAGYEQYF
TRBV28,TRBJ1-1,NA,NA,TGTGCCAGCAGTTTGGCGGAGGGAATGAACACTGAAGCTTTCTTT,CASSLAEGMNTEAFF
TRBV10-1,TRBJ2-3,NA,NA,TGCGCCAGCAGTGAGTCCGGGGTCACCGCAGATACGCAGTATTTT,CASSESGVTADTQYF
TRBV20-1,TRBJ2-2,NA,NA,TGCAGTGCTAGAGATTACGGGGAGCTGTTTTTT,CSARDYGELFF
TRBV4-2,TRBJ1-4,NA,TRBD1,TGTGCCAGCAGCCAACGACAGGGGGCAGGAGGTGAAAAACTGTTTTTT,CASSQRQGAGGEKLFF
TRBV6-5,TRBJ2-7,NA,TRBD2,TGTGCCAGCACCCCGGAGCGGGGGGTTTACGAGCAGTACTTC,CASTPERGVYEQYF
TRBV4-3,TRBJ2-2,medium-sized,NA,TGCGCCAGCAGCCAAGACCCCGAGTTGAACACCGGGGAGCTGTTTTTT,CASSQDPELNTGELFF